The 15 T cell receptor beta chains in this list originate from one sample, sequenced in a study of cytomegalovirus exposure and HLA in healthy donors. Use of 60 Vbeta and 13 Jbeta primers characterized the PCR. The repertoire was sequenced with immunoSEQ multiplex PCR; TCRdb's copy has only in-frame clones and lacks some. The repertoire holds about 130,000 clones, with around 80% as singletons. The sample was PBMCs. Source of these receptors: a man aged 25-45 years in good health and CMV-seronegative.

This clone was counted a single time. The CDR3: CASSPRPGTEYNEQFF. The CDR3 nucleotides are TGTGCCAGCAGCCCGCGGCCGGGGACAGAGTACAATGAGCAGTTCTTC. The chain employs TRBV7-9 and TRBJ2-1, with TRBD1 matching over 7 bases. Germline-derived CDR1 and CDR2 are SEHNR and FQNEAQ (reference sequence). V was pared by 5 bases and J by 4 bases, with 11 bases of the junction left unmatched. The CDR3 runs 16 residues.

The V call is TRBV4-3, the J call TRBJ2-7, with 7 nucleotides matching TRBD2. Losses at the gene ends were 3 bases for V and 6 bases for J; bases not matched to a gene: 5. The CDR3 loop spans 13 amino acids. In germline, CDR1 is LGHNA, CDR2 YSLEER. CDR3 residues: CASSHSLATEQYF. Written as DNA, the CDR3 is TGCGCCAGCAGCCACTCACTAGCGACCGAGCAGTACTTC.

This clone came up a few times. The V and J genes are TRBV4-3 and TRBJ2-2, with a tentative D call TRBD2 (5 bases). The ends were cut back, 0 bases at V and 3 bases at J, with 17 bases in the middle. CDR1 LGHNA and CDR2 YSLEER come from the germline V gene. The CDR3 runs to 18 residues. The DNA for the CDR3 is TGCGCCAGCAGCCAAGATACCCCGGCGGAGGTAGACACCGGGGAGCTGTTTTTT. It is translated as CASSQDTPAEVDTGELFF.

The chain uses TRBV7-2 and TRBJ2-1; 11 nucleotides agree with TRBD2. The V segment lost 4 bases and the J segment 4 bases; nucleotides outside the gene matches: 3. CDR3 size: 15 residues. Germline assignment: CDR1 SGHTA and CDR2 FQGNSA. The CDR3 here is CASSSTSGSYNEQFF. The DNA for the CDR3 is TGTGCCAGCAGCTCCACTAGCGGGAGTTACAATGAGCAGTTCTTC.

This clone was counted a single time. The chain is built from TRBV7-2 and TRBJ2-7, with D possibly being TRBD1 (7 bases). Germline CDR1 is SGHTA and CDR2 is FQGNSA. This CDR3 contains 13 residues. V lost 9 bases to trimming and J lost 6 bases, with 18 bases between them. The CDR3 sequence: CASCGDSRIEQYF. The CDR3 nucleotides read TGTGCCAGTTGCGGGGACAGTCGGATCGAGCAGTACTTC.

This rearrangement joins TRBV4-3 to TRBJ2-2; tentatively, D is TRBD2 (6 bases). This CDR3 comprises 14 residues. Germline CDR1 LGHNA, CDR2 YSLEER. The germline V and J ends were trimmed by 3 bases and 5 bases, with 10 bases remaining between them. The CDR3 here is CASSQPGRTGELFF. CDR3 DNA: TGCGCCAGCAGCCAGCCCGGGAGAACCGGGGAGCTGTTTTTT.

The rearrangement uses TRBV28 and TRBJ2-7, with TRBD1 identical over 10 bases. The germline gives CDR1 MDHEN, CDR2 SYDVKM. The V gene end was trimmed by 3 bases and the J gene end by 8 bases; junction bases not matched to a gene: 10. The CDR3 runs 15 residues. CDR3 residues: CASSLGDRGLTKQYF. The CDR3 DNA reads TGTGCCAGCAGTTTGGGGGACAGGGGCCTTACGAAGCAGTACTTC.

The V call is TRBV28, the J call TRBJ2-2, with TRBD2 identical over 10 bases. Looked up from germline, CDR1 is MDHEN and CDR2 is SYDVKM. The CDR3 spans 17 residues. The J segment lost 5 bases and the V segment lost 7 bases, leaving 13 bases of the junction unmatched. This CDR3 is CASKRASGSSGTGELFF. The CDR3 DNA reads as TGTGCCAGCAAGAGGGCTAGCGGGAGCTCTGGGACCGGGGAGCTGTTTTTT.

The chain links TRBV5-1 to TRBJ2-6; D is unclear. Germline assignment: CDR1 SGHRS and CDR2 YFSETQ. The CDR3 extends over 15 amino acids. Trimming took off 2 bases at V and 0 bases at J, with 6 bases between the two ends. The CDR3 coding sequence is TGCGCCAGCAGCTTTACAGCCTCTGGGGCCAACGTCCTGACTTTC. Its translation: CASSFTASGANVLTF.

The chain combines TRBV28 with TRBJ2-2; tentatively, D is TRBD2 (6 bases). Trimming removed 3 bases at V and 4 bases at J, with 12 bases between. Germline V gene lookup returns CDR1 MDHEN and CDR2 SYDVKM. This CDR3 comprises 15 residues. CDR3 DNA: TGTGCCAGCAGTTTTAGTGGGACTCCCACCGGGGAGCTGTTTTTT. Translating it yields CASSFSGTPTGELFF.

This clone was seen more than once but under ten times. The chain is built from TRBV4-2 and TRBJ1-2; perhaps TRBD1 as D (6 bases). CDR3 length: 15 residues. The V and J ends lost 0 bases and 8 bases respectively, with 16 bases between them. CDR1 is LGHNA, CDR2 YNFKEQ, per germline. The CDR3 region has the DNA TGTGCCAGCAGCCAAGAGTGGGGGACAATCAAAGGCTACACCTTC. Its translation is CASSQEWGTIKGYTF.

V is TRBV6-1 and J is TRBJ2-1; the match to TRBD2 covers 8 bases. Germline lookup yields CDR1 MNHNS and CDR2 SASEGT. This CDR3 has 15 amino acids. V trimming: 3 bases; J trimming: 2 bases; junction bases outside the gene matches: 3. The CDR3 is CASSEIGGAYNEQFF. The CDR3 nucleotides are TGTGCCAGCAGTGAGATCGGGGGGGCCTACAATGAGCAGTTCTTC.

The rearrangement joins TRBV28 to TRBJ1-5, with D perhaps matching TRBD1 (5 bases). Trimming left V 5 bases short and J 2 bases short, with 16 bases between. There are 16 residues in the CDR3. CDR1 is MDHEN and CDR2 is SYDVKM in the germline V gene. CDR3 amino acids: CASSAIQESGNQPQHF. The DNA for the CDR3 is TGTGCCAGCAGTGCCATACAGGAATCGGGCAATCAGCCCCAGCATTTT.

The V gene is TRBV11-2, the J gene TRBJ1-1; tentative D call: TRBD1 (6 bases). The germline CDR1 and CDR2 sequences are SGHAT and FQNNGV. CDR3 length: 15 residues. Trimming removed 5 bases from V and 1 base from J, with 14 bases in between. The CDR3 DNA sequence: TGTGCCAGCAGCCCGACCCTAGGGGGGAACACTGAAGCTTTCTTT. This sequence encodes CASSPTLGGNTEAFF. The full variable domain, in which reference TRBV11-2 and TRBJ1-1 provide the parts outside the CDR3, is EAGVAQSPRYKIIEKRQSVAFWCNPISGHATLYWYQQILGQGPKLLIQFQNNGVVDDSQLPKDRFSAERLKGVDSTLKIQPAKLEDSAVYLCASSPTLGGNTEAFFGQGTRLTVV.

The V and J genes are TRBV2 and TRBJ1-2; 7 bases map to TRBD1. The V gene end was trimmed by 8 bases and the J gene end by 5 bases; junction bases not matched to a gene: 8. The CDR3 consists of 13 residues. CDR1 is SNHLY and CDR2 is FYNNEI in the germline V gene. The CDR3 region has the DNA TGTGCCAGCTCGCAGGGGGACTCATATGGCTACACCTTC. This sequence encodes CASSQGDSYGYTF.